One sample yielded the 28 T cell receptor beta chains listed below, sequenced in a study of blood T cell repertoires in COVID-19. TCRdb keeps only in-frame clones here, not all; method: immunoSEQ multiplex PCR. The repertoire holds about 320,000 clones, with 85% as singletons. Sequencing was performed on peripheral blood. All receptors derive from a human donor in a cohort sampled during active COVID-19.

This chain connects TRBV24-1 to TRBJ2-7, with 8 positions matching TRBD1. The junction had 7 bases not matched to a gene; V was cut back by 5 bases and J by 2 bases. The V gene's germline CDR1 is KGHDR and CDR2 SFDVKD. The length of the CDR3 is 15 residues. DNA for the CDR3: TGTGCCACCAGTGTGAGGACAGGGAAAACCTACGAGCAGTACTTC. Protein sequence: CATSVRTGKTYEQYF.

The CDR3: CAWGPLQEINSPLHF. DNA of the CDR3: TGTGCCTGGGGCCCTTTACAGGAGATCAATTCACCCCTCCACTTT. The chain combines TRBV30 with TRBJ1-6; weak D call: TRBD1 (5 bases). This CDR3 is 15 amino acids long. V shed 5 bases and J shed 7 bases, with 18 bases lying between them. The germline V gene encodes CDR1 GTSNPN and CDR2 SVGIG (reference sequence).

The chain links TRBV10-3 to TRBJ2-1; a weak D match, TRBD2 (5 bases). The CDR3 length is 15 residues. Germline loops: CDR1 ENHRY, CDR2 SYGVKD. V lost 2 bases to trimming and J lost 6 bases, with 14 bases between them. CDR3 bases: TGTGCCATCAGTGAGCCCACTAGGGTGGGCAATGAGCAGTTCTTC. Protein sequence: CAISEPTRVGNEQFF.

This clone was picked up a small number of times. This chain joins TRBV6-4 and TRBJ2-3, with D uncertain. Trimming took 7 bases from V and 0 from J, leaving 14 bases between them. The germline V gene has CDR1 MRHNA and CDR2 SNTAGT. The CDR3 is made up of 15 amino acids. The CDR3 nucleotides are TGTGCCAGCAAGGCTGCTGGCGGTAGCACAGATACGCAGTATTTT. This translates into CASKAAGGSTDTQYF.

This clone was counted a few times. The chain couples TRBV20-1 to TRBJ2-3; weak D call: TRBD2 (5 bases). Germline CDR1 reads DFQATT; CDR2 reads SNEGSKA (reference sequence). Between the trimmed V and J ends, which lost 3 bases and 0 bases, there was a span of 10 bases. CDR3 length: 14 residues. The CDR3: CSASSGVSTDTQYF. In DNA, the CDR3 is TGCAGTGCTAGTTCCGGGGTCAGCACAGATACGCAGTATTTT.

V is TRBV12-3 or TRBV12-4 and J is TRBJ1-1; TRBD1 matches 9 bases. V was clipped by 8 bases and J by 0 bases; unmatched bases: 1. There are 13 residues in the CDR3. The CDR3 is CASGTGMNTEAFF. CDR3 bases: TGTGCCAGCGGGACAGGGATGAACACTGAAGCTTTCTTT.

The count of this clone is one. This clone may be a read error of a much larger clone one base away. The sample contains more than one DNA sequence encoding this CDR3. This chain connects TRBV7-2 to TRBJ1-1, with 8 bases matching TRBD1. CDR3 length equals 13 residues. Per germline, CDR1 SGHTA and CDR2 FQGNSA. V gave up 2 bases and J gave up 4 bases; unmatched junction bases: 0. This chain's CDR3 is CASSLTGGTEAFF. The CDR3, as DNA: TGTGCCAGCAGCTTAACAGGGGGCACTGAAGCTTTCTTT.

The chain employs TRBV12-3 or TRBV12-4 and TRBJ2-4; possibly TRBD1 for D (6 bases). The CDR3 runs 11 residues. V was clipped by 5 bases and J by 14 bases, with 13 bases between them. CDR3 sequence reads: CASSPGQLKYF. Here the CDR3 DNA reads TGTGCCAGCAGTCCGGGACAATTAAAGTACTTC.

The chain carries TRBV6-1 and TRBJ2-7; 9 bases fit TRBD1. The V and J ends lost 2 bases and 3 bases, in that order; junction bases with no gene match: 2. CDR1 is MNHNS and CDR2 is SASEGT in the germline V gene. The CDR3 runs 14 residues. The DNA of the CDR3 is TGTGCCAGCAGTGAACGGGACAGGGTCTACGAGCAGTACTTC. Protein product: CASSERDRVYEQYF.

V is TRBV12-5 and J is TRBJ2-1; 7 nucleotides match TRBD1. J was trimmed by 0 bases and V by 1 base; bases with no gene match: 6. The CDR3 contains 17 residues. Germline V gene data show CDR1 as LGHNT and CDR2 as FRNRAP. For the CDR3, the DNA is TGTGCTAGTGGTTTGGAAACAGGGGCGGGCTCCTACAATGAGCAGTTCTTC. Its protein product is CASGLETGAGSYNEQFF.

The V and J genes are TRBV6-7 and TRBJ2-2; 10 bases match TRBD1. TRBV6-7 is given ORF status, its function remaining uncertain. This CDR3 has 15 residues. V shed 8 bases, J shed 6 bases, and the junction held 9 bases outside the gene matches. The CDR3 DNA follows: TGTGCCAGCCAGGCCGGGACAGGGGAGGCCGGGGAGCTGTTTTTT. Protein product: CASQAGTGEAGELFF.

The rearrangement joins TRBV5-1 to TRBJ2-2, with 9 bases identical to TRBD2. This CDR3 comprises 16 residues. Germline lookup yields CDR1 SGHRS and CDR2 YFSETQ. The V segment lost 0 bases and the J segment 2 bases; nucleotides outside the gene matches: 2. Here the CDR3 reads CASSLVAGVNTGELFF. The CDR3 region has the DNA TGCGCCAGCAGCTTGGTAGCGGGGGTCAACACCGGGGAGCTGTTTTTT.

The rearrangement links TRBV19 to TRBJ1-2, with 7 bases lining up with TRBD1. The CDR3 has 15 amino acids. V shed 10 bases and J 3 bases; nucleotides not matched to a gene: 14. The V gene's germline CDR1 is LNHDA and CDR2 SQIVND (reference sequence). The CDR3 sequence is CATSPTGKGDYGYTF. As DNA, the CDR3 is TGTGCCACAAGCCCGACAGGGAAAGGAGACTATGGCTACACCTTC. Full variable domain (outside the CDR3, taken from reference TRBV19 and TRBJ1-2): DGGITQSPKYLFRKEGQNVTLSCEQNLNHDAMYWYRQDPGQGLRLIYYSQIVNDFQKGDIAEGYSVSREKKESFPLTVTSAQKNPTAFYLCATSPTGKGDYGYTFGSGTRLTVV.

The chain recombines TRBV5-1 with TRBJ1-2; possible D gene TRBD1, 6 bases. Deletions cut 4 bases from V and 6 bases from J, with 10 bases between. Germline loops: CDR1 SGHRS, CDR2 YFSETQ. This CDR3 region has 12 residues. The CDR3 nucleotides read TGCGCCAGCAGCACGAAGGGGGATGGCTACACCTTC. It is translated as CASSTKGDGYTF.

Here the CDR3 reads CATAAGAGNTIYF. As DNA, the CDR3 is TGTGCCACCGCCGCGGGGGCTGGAAACACCATATATTTT. The chain links TRBV7-3 to TRBJ1-3; TRBD1 might be the D (5 bases). CDR1 SGHTA and CDR2 FQGTGA come from the germline V gene. V was trimmed by 10 bases and J by 2 bases, leaving 12 bases between them. This CDR3 comprises 13 residues.

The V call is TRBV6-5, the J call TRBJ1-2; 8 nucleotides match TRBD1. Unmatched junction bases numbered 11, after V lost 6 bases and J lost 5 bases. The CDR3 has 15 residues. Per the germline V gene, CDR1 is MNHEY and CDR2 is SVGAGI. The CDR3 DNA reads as TGTGCCAGCAGCCTAGGACAGGGTGGAGGGTATGGCTACACCTTC. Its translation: CASSLGQGGGYGYTF.

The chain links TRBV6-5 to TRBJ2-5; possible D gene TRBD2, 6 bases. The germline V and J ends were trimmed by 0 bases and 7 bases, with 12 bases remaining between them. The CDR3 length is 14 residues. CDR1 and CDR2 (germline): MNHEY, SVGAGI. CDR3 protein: CASSYSTGVRTQYF. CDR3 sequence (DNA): TGTGCCAGCAGTTACTCGACGGGGGTACGGACCCAGTACTTC.

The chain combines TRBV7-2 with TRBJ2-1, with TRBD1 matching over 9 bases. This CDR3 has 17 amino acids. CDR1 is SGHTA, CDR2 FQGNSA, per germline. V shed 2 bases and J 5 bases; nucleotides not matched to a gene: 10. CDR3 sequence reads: CASSLRQGVRRHNEQFF. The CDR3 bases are TGTGCCAGCAGCTTAAGACAGGGGGTCAGACGCCACAATGAGCAGTTCTTC.

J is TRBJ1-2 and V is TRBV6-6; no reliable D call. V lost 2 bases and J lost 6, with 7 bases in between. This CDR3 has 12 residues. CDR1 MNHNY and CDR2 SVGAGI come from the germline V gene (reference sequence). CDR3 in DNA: TGTGCCAGCAGTTACCGGGAGCATGGCTACACCTTC. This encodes CASSYREHGYTF.

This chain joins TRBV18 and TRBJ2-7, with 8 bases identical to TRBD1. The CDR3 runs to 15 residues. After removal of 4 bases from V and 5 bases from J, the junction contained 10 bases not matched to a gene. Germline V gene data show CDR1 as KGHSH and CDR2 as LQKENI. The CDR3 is CASSHTTGAFDEQYF. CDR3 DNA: TGTGCCAGCTCACATACGACAGGGGCATTCGACGAGCAGTACTTC.

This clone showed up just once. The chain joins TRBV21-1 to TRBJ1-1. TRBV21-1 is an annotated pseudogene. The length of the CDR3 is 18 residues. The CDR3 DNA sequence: TGTGCCAGCATCGTTCGTCTATCAATGCGGGAAATGAACACTGAAGCTTTCTTT. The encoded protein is CASIVRLSMREMNTEAFF.

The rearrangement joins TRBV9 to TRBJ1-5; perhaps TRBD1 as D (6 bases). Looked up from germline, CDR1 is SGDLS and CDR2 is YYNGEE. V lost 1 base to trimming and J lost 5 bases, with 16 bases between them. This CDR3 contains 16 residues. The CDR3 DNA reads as TGTGCCAGCAGCGTAAGAGAAGGGGGAGAGGATCAGCCCCAGCATTTT. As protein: CASSVREGGEDQPQHF.

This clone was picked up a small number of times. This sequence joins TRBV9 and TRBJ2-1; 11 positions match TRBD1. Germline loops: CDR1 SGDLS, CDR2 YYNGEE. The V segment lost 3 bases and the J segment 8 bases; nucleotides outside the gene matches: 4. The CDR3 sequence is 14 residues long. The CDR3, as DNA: TGTGCCAGCAGCGAAGGACAGGGGGCGGATGAGCAGTTCTTC. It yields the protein CASSEGQGADEQFF.

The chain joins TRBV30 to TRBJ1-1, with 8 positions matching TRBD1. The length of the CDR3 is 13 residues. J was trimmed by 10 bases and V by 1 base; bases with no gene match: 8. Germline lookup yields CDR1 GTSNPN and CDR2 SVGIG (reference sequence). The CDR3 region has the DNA TGTGCCTGGAGTGACCTCCTCACAGGGGGAGCTTTCTTT. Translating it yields CAWSDLLTGGAFF.

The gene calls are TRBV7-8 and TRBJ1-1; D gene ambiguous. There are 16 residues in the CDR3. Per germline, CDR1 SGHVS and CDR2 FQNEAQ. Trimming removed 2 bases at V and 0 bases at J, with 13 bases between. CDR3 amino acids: CASSLTSAEMNTEAFF. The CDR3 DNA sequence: TGTGCCAGCAGCTTAACTAGCGCCGAAATGAACACTGAAGCTTTCTTT.

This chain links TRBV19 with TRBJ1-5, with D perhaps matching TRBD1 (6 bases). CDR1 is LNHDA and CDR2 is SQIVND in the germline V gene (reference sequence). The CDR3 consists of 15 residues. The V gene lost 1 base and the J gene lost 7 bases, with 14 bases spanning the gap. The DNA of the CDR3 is TGTGCCAGTAGTATAGGATGGGGGGGCGGCCAGCCCCAGCATTTT. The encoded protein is CASSIGWGGGQPQHF.

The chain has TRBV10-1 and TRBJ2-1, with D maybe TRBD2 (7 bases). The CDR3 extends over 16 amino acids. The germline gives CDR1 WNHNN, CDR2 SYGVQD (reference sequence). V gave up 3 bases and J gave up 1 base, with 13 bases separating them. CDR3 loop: CASSDEQGGSYNEQFF. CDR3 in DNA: TGCGCCAGCAGTGATGAACAGGGAGGGTCCTACAATGAGCAGTTCTTC.

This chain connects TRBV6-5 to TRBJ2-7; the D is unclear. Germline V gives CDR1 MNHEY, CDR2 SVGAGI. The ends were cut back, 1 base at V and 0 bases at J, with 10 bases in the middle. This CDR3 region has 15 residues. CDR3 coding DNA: TGTGCCAGCAGTTACTTTGGCAGTTCCTCCTACGAGCAGTACTTC. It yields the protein CASSYFGSSSYEQYF.